The 19 T cell receptor beta chains below all came from one sample that was sequenced in a study of shared clonotypes between healthy human individuals. Naive CD8 isolation took CD45RO-negative cells positively selected for CCR7 and excluded terminally differentiated effector memory CD45RA+ cells. Assay used: immunoSEQ multiplex PCR; TCRdb lists only in-frame clones, some missing. The sample has more than 2 million clones, roughly 93% seen once. What was sequenced was naive CD8+ T cells from PBMCs. These receptors all come from a man younger than 30 in good health. Some clones in this sample may be carry-over from other donors' samples.

The chain carries TRBV13 and TRBJ2-1; TRBD1 aligns across 7 bases. V dropped 3 bases and J dropped 2; count of bases not matched to a gene: 1. Germline V lookup: CDR1 PRHDT, CDR2 FYEKMQ (reference sequence). The CDR3 runs 14 residues. The CDR3 loop reads CASSFQGAYNEQFF. CDR3 in DNA: TGTGCCAGCAGCTTCCAGGGGGCCTACAATGAGCAGTTCTTC.

This clone was picked up one time. The chain employs TRBV27 and TRBJ1-5, with D unresolved. Trimming took 5 bases from V and 2 from J, leaving 16 bases between them. Germline V gene data show CDR1 as MNHEY and CDR2 as SMNVEV (reference sequence). The CDR3 is made up of 16 amino acids. The CDR3 loop reads CASSPAVAEGNQPQHF. CDR3 in DNA: TGTGCCAGCAGTCCGGCGGTGGCAGAAGGCAATCAGCCCCAGCATTTT.

The gene calls are TRBV11-2 and TRBJ2-1; D perhaps matches TRBD2 (7 bases). In germline, CDR1 is SGHAT, CDR2 FQNNGV. With 5 bases removed from V and 9 bases from J, the gap between germline ends came to 20 bases. The CDR3 has 15 residues. The CDR3 here is CASSQRGGGDGEQFF. CDR3 bases: TGTGCCAGCAGCCAGAGGGGGGGAGGGGACGGTGAGCAGTTCTTC. The full variable domain, its missing parts supplied by reference TRBV11-2 and TRBJ2-1, is EAGVAQSPRYKIIEKRQSVAFWCNPISGHATLYWYQQILGQGPKLLIQFQNNGVVDDSQLPKDRFSAERLKGVDSTLKIQPAKLEDSAVYLCASSQRGGGDGEQFFGPGTRLTVL.

V usage is TRBV9 and J usage is TRBJ2-3; D may match TRBD1 or TRBD2 (5 bases each). This CDR3 has 15 residues. Per the germline V gene, CDR1 is SGDLS and CDR2 is YYNGEE. V gave up 0 bases and J gave up 2 bases, with 10 bases separating them. The DNA of the CDR3 is TGTGCCAGCAGCGTAGTCGGGACCCACACAGATACGCAGTATTTT. Its translation is CASSVVGTHTDTQYF.

V and J are TRBV27 and TRBJ2-7; the D is unclear. Germline CDR1 is MNHEY and CDR2 is SMNVEV (reference sequence). V lost 3 bases and J lost 6, with 12 bases in between. The CDR3 has 13 amino acids. The CDR3 region has the DNA TGTGCCAGCAGTTTCGCCCTTCCTCTCGAGCAGTACTTC. This sequence encodes CASSFALPLEQYF.

The J gene is TRBJ2-7, the V gene TRBV5-4; 7 bases line up with TRBD2. Germline CDR1 and CDR2: SGHNT and YYREEE (reference sequence). This CDR3 has 16 residues. J was trimmed by 3 bases and V by 4 bases; bases with no gene match: 13. The CDR3 coding sequence is TGTGCCAGCAGCCAAGAGAGCCTAGCGGATTACTACGAGCAGTACTTC. It translates to CASSQESLADYYEQYF.

This chain connects TRBV7-9 to TRBJ1-6, with D tentatively TRBD1 (5 bases). The CDR3 has 15 residues. CDR1 SEHNR and CDR2 FQNEAQ come from the germline V gene (reference sequence). V was trimmed by 0 bases and J by 7 bases, leaving 10 bases between them. The CDR3 nucleotides are TGTGCCAGCAGCTTAGCCCGGGACCTCAATTCACCCCTCCACTTT. This codes for CASSLARDLNSPLHF.

The J gene is TRBJ2-6, the V gene TRBV27, with 7 bases that match TRBD1. Germline trimming cut 5 bases from V and 0 bases from J; bases unmatched to any gene: 10. The CDR3 runs to 18 residues. Germline loops: CDR1 MNHEY, CDR2 SMNVEV (reference sequence). The CDR3 nucleotides read TGTGCCAGCAGTCTACGACAGGGAGTTGTCTCTGGGGCCAACGTCCTGACTTTC. Amino acid sequence: CASSLRQGVVSGANVLTF.

The chain links TRBV5-6 to TRBJ1-1; D is possibly TRBD1 (6 bases). Germline V gene lookup returns CDR1 SGHDT and CDR2 YYEEEE. The CDR3 contains 17 residues. V dropped 1 base and J dropped 3 bases, with 19 bases sitting between them. The CDR3 loop is CASSLKFSGARDTEAFF. DNA for the CDR3: TGTGCCAGCAGCTTGAAGTTCTCAGGGGCGCGGGACACTGAAGCTTTCTTT.

Of note for this clone: Other DNA sequences in this specimen translate into the identical CDR3. The chain joins TRBV10-2 to TRBJ2-7; D perhaps matches TRBD2 (6 bases). The CDR3 spans 12 residues. Germline assignment: CDR1 WSHSY and CDR2 SAAADI. Trimming left V 6 bases short and J 0 bases short, with 6 bases between. CDR3 loop: CASRAGSYEQYF. The CDR3 region has the DNA TGCGCCAGCAGAGCGGGCTCCTACGAGCAGTACTTC.

V usage is TRBV6-1 and J usage is TRBJ2-7, with D perhaps matching TRBD1 (5 bases). The CDR3 has 15 residues. V gave up 3 bases and J gave up 3 bases, with 15 bases separating them. CDR1 and CDR2 (germline): MNHNS, SASEGT. The CDR3 DNA reads as TGTGCCAGCAGTGATTTGGAAGGGGCAGGCTACGAGCAGTACTTC. Its translation is CASSDLEGAGYEQYF.

The V gene is TRBV4-3, the J gene TRBJ2-1; D might be TRBD1 or TRBD2, each matching 6 bases. V lost 0 bases and J 8 bases, leaving 11 bases between the germline ends. The CDR3 length is 14 residues. Germline V gives CDR1 LGHNA, CDR2 YSLEER. The CDR3 here is CASSQEGGSDEQFF. The CDR3, as DNA: TGCGCCAGCAGCCAAGAAGGGGGGAGCGATGAGCAGTTCTTC.

The chain combines TRBV7-8 with TRBJ2-3; 14 bases agree with TRBD2. This CDR3 has 16 residues. Looked up from germline, CDR1 is SGHVS and CDR2 is FQNEAQ. Trimming cost V 4 bases and J 6 bases; bases outside gene matches: 6. CDR3 coding DNA: TGTGCCAGCAGCTCACGACTAGCGGGAGGGGGTGATACGCAGTATTTT. This codes for CASSSRLAGGGDTQYF.

DNA for the CDR3: TGTGCCAGCAAGAAGGGTATGAACACTGAAGCTTTCTTT. It is translated as CASKKGMNTEAFF. The rearrangement uses TRBV6-1 and TRBJ1-1, with unresolved D. The CDR3 is made up of 13 amino acids. Germline V gives CDR1 MNHNS, CDR2 SASEGT. Trimming cost V 7 bases and J 0 bases, with 9 bases left between them.

This rearrangement joins TRBV7-9 to TRBJ2-1; weak D call: TRBD2 (6 bases). The CDR3 sequence is 14 residues long. Trimming shortened V by 6 bases and J by 4 bases, and 13 bases separated the two germline ends. Germline loops: CDR1 SEHNR, CDR2 FQNEAQ (reference sequence). CDR3 in amino acids: CASSTLASYNEQFF. DNA for the CDR3: TGTGCCAGCAGTACACTAGCCTCTTACAATGAGCAGTTCTTC.

This chain joins TRBV28 and TRBJ2-2; 11 bases align to TRBD2. Germline V gene sequence: CDR1 MDHEN, CDR2 SYDVKM. V shed 3 bases and J 2 bases; nucleotides not matched to a gene: 8. The CDR3 has 18 amino acids. The CDR3 is CASSLGLAGGGNTGELFF. CDR3 coding DNA: TGTGCCAGCAGTTTGGGGCTAGCGGGAGGCGGTAACACCGGGGAGCTGTTTTTT.

Of note for this clone: The same CDR3 also results from other DNA sequences found in this sample. The chain joins TRBV27 to TRBJ2-7; TRBD1 aligns across 7 bases. The CDR3 runs 14 residues. V lost 2 bases and J lost 4; bases outside the gene matches: 5. From germline, CDR1 is MNHEY and CDR2 SMNVEV (reference sequence). The DNA of the CDR3 is TGTGCCAGCAGTTTAGACAGGGTTGGATACGAGCAGTACTTC. Its protein is CASSLDRVGYEQYF.

The genes are TRBV7-6 and TRBJ1-3; no clear D gene. Trimming took off 3 bases at V and 0 bases at J, with 15 bases between the two ends. CDR1 is SGHVS, CDR2 FNYEAQ, per germline. The CDR3 runs 17 residues. The CDR3 here is CASSFQFEHRSGNTIYF. The CDR3 DNA reads TGTGCCAGCAGCTTTCAATTCGAACACCGCTCTGGAAACACCATATATTTT.

This chain links TRBV7-2 with TRBJ2-1; a possible D gene is TRBD2 (6 bases). The germline V gene encodes CDR1 SGHTA and CDR2 FQGNSA. V gave up 0 bases and J gave up 0 bases, with 15 bases separating them. This CDR3 spans 18 amino acids. The CDR3 DNA is TGTGCCAGCAGCTTAGCGGATCAGAGGGAGGCCTCCTACAATGAGCAGTTCTTC. As protein: CASSLADQREASYNEQFF.